This T cell receptor (beta chain) is drawn from a study of blood T cell repertoires in COVID-19. This clone was counted only a few times. Looked up from germline, CDR1 is LGHDT and CDR2 is YNNKEL (reference sequence). Trimming took 2 bases from V and 5 from J, leaving 13 bases between them. The CDR3 consists of 14 residues. Produced via immunoSEQ multiplex PCR; TCRdb's table is partial and in-frame only. The data hold around 200,000 clones, with around 87% observed a single time. V is TRBV3-1 (or the pseudogene TRBV3-2) and J is TRBJ2-7; weak D call: TRBD2 (5 bases). The source material was peripheral blood. The TCR was taken from a man in his forties or fifties with acute or convalescent COVID-19. DNA of the CDR3: TGTGCCAGCAGCCAACAGCCGGGGAGCGACGAGCAGTACTTC. It yields the protein CASSQQPGSDEQYF.